This record concerns one T cell receptor beta chain sequence. This clone's antigen is unknown. No base qualities exist here, and no much larger clone lies one base off it. Patients with ophthalmopathy had moderately to severely active disease, with a Clinical Activity Score of 3 or more, a NOSPECS grade of 4 or more, and a disease duration of less than 3 months. Patients were excluded if they had other autoimmune diseases, uncontrolled infections, pregnancy or lactation. Diagnosis was based on clinical symptoms, serum thyroxine, TRAb, thyroid ultrasound and orbital computed tomography. PBMCs were isolated from more than 8 ml of fresh peripheral blood by Ficoll-Paque density gradient centrifugation. Total RNA was extracted using Trizol reagent, and RNA quality was checked on an Agilent 2100 Bioanalyzer. For repertoire sequencing, TCR beta CDR3 regions were amplified from RNA transcripts. The first round of RT-PCR was done with HTBI primers and the Qiagen OneStep RT-PCR kit, and was followed by a second round of multiplex PCR, then size selection and purification. Libraries were sequenced paired-end with 100 bp reads on an Illumina HiSeq2000. Concerning the study's data processing: SOAPnuke was used to process the reads, removing any read that contained adapters or uncalled bases, had a mean Phred below 15, or lacked an exact match to the constant primer or identifier. High-quality paired reads were merged with COPE v1.2.5. Each unique nucleotide sequence was treated as a clonotype, and MiTCR v1.1 was used to align the clonotypes to the IMGT TRB V, D and J references. Only V-J combinations with frequency above 0.0001 were analysed, covering 99.2% of repertoires. For each V-J combination, a TCR clonal expansion and chaos score was defined as the ratio of F50 clonal expansion to chaos observed in the TCRdist matrix. Welch's t-statistics and random forest were used to narrow the features down to 10 to 15 V-J combinations, which were then fed into a naive Bayes classifier. Thyroid-blood repertoire similarity was quantified with the Morisita-Horn index. TCRdb applied fastp at Q25 and MiXCR to the public reads, then kept only in-frame beta chains. One record per CDR3 amino acid sequence lists the most common genes and DNA. These V and J calls are TCRdb output, not the study's own analysis. Within this sample are about 740,000 distinct CDR3 sequences, with roughly 40% of them counted one time only. Around 40% of the sample comes from the top ten.

The data belong to a study of Graves' ophthalmopathy and Graves' hyperthyroidism (dated by TCRdb to 2016 to 2019). With respect to the entire study: Peripheral blood was collected at initial diagnosis, prior to any treatment. TCR beta repertoire signatures were used to distinguish Graves' ophthalmopathy from Graves' hyperthyroidism and to predict progression to ophthalmopathy. In total, 135 blood samples were TCR-sequenced: under 45 ophthalmopathy, approximately 75 hyperthyroidism and approximately 17 hyperthyroidism-to-ophthalmopathy patients. A discovery set of about a hundred patients (43 ophthalmopathy, about 59 stable hyperthyroidism) was enrolled to explore V-J signatures distinguishing ophthalmopathy from hyperthyroidism. An independent validation cohort comprised under 20 hyperthyroidism patients and roughly 15 patients who later progressed from hyperthyroidism to ophthalmopathy. In about six hyperthyroidism patients, the T-cell repertoires found in thyroid tissue were compared with those found in blood. After sampling, hyperthyroidism patients received methimazole starting at 30 mg daily, and ophthalmopathy patients received high-dose intravenous methylprednisolone. Overall results and qualifications from the work: Sample size was not predetermined statistically, and investigators were not blinded to group allocation. In validation, the model predicted ophthalmopathy progression with 55% to 71% sensitivity and 72.22% specificity; 12 predicted patients were CT-confirmed with GO in a median of approximately 6.5 months. Among expanded thyroid clonotypes with frequency above 0.001, most also showed up in blood, which suggests that blood repertoires may reflect the thyroid immune response. The 13-signature model separated ophthalmopathy from stable hyperthyroidism with about 86% sensitivity and approximately 83% specificity in cross-validation, and 80%/75% in the test set.

CDR1 is given as DFQATT and CDR2 as SNEGSKA, both from the germline V gene (reference sequence). CDR3 length: 14 amino acids, cysteine to phenylalanine. The sequence is cut down to CDR3 DNA, 42 bases in frame from base 1. The V end gives up 4 bases and the J end 8 bases, leaving 11 bases in the junction not matched to a gene. Sequenced sample: peripheral blood. The chain is made from TRBV20-1 and TRBJ2-7, with 10 bases in between that match TRBD2. The clonotype was recovered from an adult man with Graves' ophthalmopathy. The bases read TGCAGTGCTAAATGGCTAGCGGGAGTACATCAGCAGTACTTC. It codes for CSAKWLAGVHQQYF.